The entry that follows covers one T cell receptor (beta chain) sequence. No cognate antigen has been identified for it. One base away lies a much larger clone, so this may be a sequencing read error. The data were obtained in a study of identical twins (dated by TCRdb to about 2016). Broadly, across the study: To test whether fetal clonotypes persist, this study deep-sequenced TCR alpha and beta repertoires from monozygotic twins, from unrelated adults of various ages, and from cord blood. Replicate twin experiments were performed at different times using different library preparation protocols to rule out contamination. Study-level results and caveats: Invariant T cells such as MAIT and iNKT could partly confound zero-insertion analyses, although diverse VJ usage argued against such confounding for most clonotypes. In beta out-of-frame sequences, excess twin sharing was weaker, because having fewer shared sequences lowered the signal-to-noise ratio. Because the same donors could not be followed over many years, conclusions were based on cross-sectional statistical analysis. In monozygotic twins, out-of-frame TCR alpha sharing was systematically underestimated by recombination models, although the models agreed with sharing between unrelated individuals. Compared with coincidental sharing between unrelated individuals, an excess of low generation-probability sequences was observed among out-of-frame TCR alpha sequences shared between twins. Abundant cord blood beta clonotypes carried fewer insertions; young adult naive repertoires showed a weaker similar trend, while memory repertoires showed none.

Every donor was a healthy Caucasian. The library was generated by 5' RACE. This sample was sequenced with an Illumina HiSeq 2000. A universal primer binding site was introduced by template switching, and a unique molecular identifier was present in the final cDNA, enabling accurate counting of TCR cDNA molecules. First-strand cDNA for TCR alpha and beta chains was synthesized from specific primers in the conserved constant-segment region. To control for contamination, every cDNA library was double barcoded, receiving both a SMART-Mk sample barcode and Illumina barcodes. TruSeq adapter sequences and Illumina sample barcodes were added in two successive PCR steps. Sequencing of the TCR alpha and beta cDNA libraries was done on the Illumina HiSeq platform using custom primers. The authors' pipeline ran thus. MiGEC was used to process raw reads and extract unique molecular identifiers, and MiXCR was used to find CDR3 positions. For each individual, recombination models were inferred using an EM algorithm with the repgenHMM and IGoR tools. The tcR package in R was used for shared clonotype analysis, with sharing normalized by the product of cloneset sizes. Out-of-frame nonproductive sequences were analyzed to study raw recombination free of thymic and clonal selection effects. In-frame beta chains were kept once TCRdb had trimmed the public reads at Q25 with fastp and called clones with MiXCR. Identical CDR3 proteins give one entry, which carries the most common genes and DNA. The V and J calls and clone size come from TCRdb's table, not from the authors' own analysis. For this sample the table gives more than 1.5 million distinct CDR3 sequences, of which roughly a third were detected only once. In total, the top ten clones hold about 0.3% of the sample.

The CDR3 holds 15 amino acids from the cysteine to the phenylalanine. Only CDR3 DNA remains: 45 bases, in frame from the first base. For CDR1 and CDR2, the germline V gene (reference sequence) lists DFQATT and SNEGSKA. Trimmed from V: 0 bases; trimmed from J: 0 bases; junction bases lacking a gene match: 3. This TCR derives from a newborn girl in good health. The V and J segments used are TRBV20-1 and TRBJ2-7, and 9 bases in between align with TRBD2. The sample was cord blood. The nucleotides are TGCAGTGCTAGAGATACGACTAGCGGCTCCTACGAGCAGTACTTC. Translated, it gives CSARDTTSGSYEQYF.